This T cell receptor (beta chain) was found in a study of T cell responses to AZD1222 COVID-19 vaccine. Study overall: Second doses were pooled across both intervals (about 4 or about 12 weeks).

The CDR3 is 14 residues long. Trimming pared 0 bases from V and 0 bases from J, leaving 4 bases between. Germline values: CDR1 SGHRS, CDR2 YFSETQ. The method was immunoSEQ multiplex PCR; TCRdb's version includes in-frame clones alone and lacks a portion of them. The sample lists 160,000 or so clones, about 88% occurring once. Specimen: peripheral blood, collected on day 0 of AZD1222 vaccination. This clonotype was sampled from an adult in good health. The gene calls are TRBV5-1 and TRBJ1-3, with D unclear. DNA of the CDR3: TGCGCCAGCAGCTTGGGCGGCTCTGGAAACACCATATATTTT. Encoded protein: CASSLGGSGNTIYF.